This TCR beta chain was identified in a study of cytomegalovirus exposure and HLA in healthy donors (dated by TCRdb to 2017 to 2019). Context from the whole study: According to an earlier analysis of around 600 of the donors, about 179 million T cells yielded 100 million or so unique TCR beta sequences and 250 to 350 Gb of sequence data. An early release that covered 500 to 800 HLA-typed donors contained around 300 gigabases of sequencing data and about 93 million unique TCR sequences. Of the roughly 410 genotyped donors, 65% to 90% were placed in the genetic ancestry cluster associated with self-reported Caucasian donors. The study aimed to test whether signatures of past pathogen exposure could be identified by cataloging public T cell receptors. The T cell repertoires of 666 subjects were profiled by immunosequencing and related to cytomegalovirus serostatus. In addition to the first cohort of several hundred subjects, a separate validation cohort of under 150 different subjects was used. High-throughput TCR immunosequencing, statistical association of individual TCRs with disease status, and machine learning were combined to predict cytomegalovirus infection status. To study patterns of TCR occurrence, a later analysis re-analyzed previously published TCR beta repertoires from several hundred donors and added high-resolution HLA genotyping. Rather than using new phenotypic data, the later analysis identified candidate immune exposures from TCR beta sequences and from how often those sequences occurred across donors. An earlier analysis of 587 of the donors used high-throughput TCR beta sequencing to judge whether each TCR beta V gene segment behaved as functional or pseudogenic. Donor age, sex, ethnicity and CMV serostatus were compiled together with the repertoire data. In a later genetic analysis, genome-wide SNP genotypes for about 60% of the 666 donors were used, and that subset was treated as a discovery cohort. Every discovery cohort repertoire had been produced on one sequencing platform. HLA typing included class I and class II loci at four-digit resolution. Typing coverage varied by locus: roughly 620-630 donors for A, B, C, DRB1 and DQB1; about 520 for DQA1; around 610 for DPA1; approximately 470 for DPB1. A few DR-DQ haplotypes were handled as single units for association and clustering because linkage in the cohort was strong. Among around 400 genotyped donors of the cohort, an average of around 250,000 unique TCR beta nucleotide sequences was sequenced per donor, of which about 18% were non-productive.

The CDR3 runs 15 amino acids, cysteine and phenylalanine included. Of the read, only the CDR3 DNA is kept; its 45 bases are in frame from base 1. According to the germline V gene, CDR1 reads SGHRS and CDR2 reads YFSETQ. From V the trimming removes 3 bases and from J it removes 3 bases, while the gene matches leave 6 bases of the junction unaccounted for. In total, approximately 700 healthy bone marrow donors made up the cohort. All cohort members were sampled while nominally healthy, although unrecorded immune exposures were likely present. The donor tested CMV seropositive, placing the donor among the 310 or so seropositive members of the cohort. A peripheral blood sample was collected from each donor, and TCR beta sequencing was performed on peripheral blood mononuclear cells. The Qiagen DNeasy Blood Extraction Kit was used to extract genomic DNA from the blood cell samples. Libraries were constructed by the immunoSEQ multiplex PCR assay. The multiplex PCR relied on a mix of 60 forward primers for TCR Vbeta segments and 13 reverse primers for TCR Jbeta segments. The CDR3 region of rearranged TCR beta genes was amplified from genomic DNA by a multiplex PCR assay. On the Illumina HiSeq System, the amplified TCR beta libraries were sequenced as 87-base-pair reads. The published analysis was carried out like this. In a later analysis, approximately 74 million unique TCR beta chains were counted across the roughly 610 repertoires, and roughly 10 million of these chains were shared by at least two donors. To remove PCR and sequencing errors, raw reads were error-corrected and collapsed into unique sequences using a nearest-neighbor algorithm that merged closely related sequences. CDR3 sequences were aligned to IMGT reference sequences to assign V, D and J gene segments. For a sequence to be retained, a match of at least six nucleotides to both a V gene segment and a J gene segment was required. Rearrangements were called productive when the CDR3 lacked stop codons and stayed in frame with V and J; all others were non-productive. Following IMGT convention, CDR3 was defined as the stretch from the second conserved V-encoded cysteine up to the conserved J-encoded phenylalanine. In an earlier analysis of 550 to 650 of the donors, sequences lacking an unambiguous match to a single V gene segment were excluded. In an earlier analysis of several hundred of the donors, a V segment was called functional when productive rearrangements were above 56.7%, and segregating when the standard deviation between donors exceeded 5%. A statistical classification framework was built for diagnosing cytomegalovirus status from the catalog of TCR beta chain sequences. A later analysis assigned V and J genes by comparing TCR nucleotide sequences with IMGT/GENE-DB human TR gene sequences. In a later analysis, CDR3 sequences and most-parsimonious VDJ recombination scenarios were assigned using the TCRdist pipeline. A later analysis defined each TCR beta chain by its CDR3 amino acid sequence plus V-gene family, and excluded reads lacking a unique V-gene family. In a later analysis, 450 to 600 highly shared, low-generation-probability nucleotide sequences were removed to address suspected cross-contamination and a sequencing artifact. In a later analysis, a clonal expansion index for each public chain was calculated from normalized within-repertoire ranks of inferred template counts. Generation probabilities in a later analysis came from a VDJ recombination model fitted to out-of-frame rearrangements, and those results were checked against IGoR. A later analysis scored TCR-TCR, TCR-HLA and TCR-CMV co-occurrence with hypergeometric tests, applying a repertoire-size bias correction to TCR pairs. In a later analysis, false discovery rates were estimated by permuting HLA or CMV assignments 20 times. A later analysis grouped co-occurring TCRs with DBSCAN, adding TCRdist sequence similarity when clustering within HLA-allele-positive subsets. Repertoires with fewer than 30,000 or more than 120,000 public chains, plus five repertoires with anomalous nucleotide sharing, were excluded from co-occurrence clustering. TCRdb stores this immuneACCESS table with in-frame sequences only. Part of the clones is absent; in the studies checked, under half of the shortfall reflects unresolved V genes, and no reason is known for the rest. V, J and clone size were drawn from that table, and D and trimming were deduced from the DNA. A total of roughly 200,000 clones appear in this sample, 77% of them only once. Approximately 3.7% of the sample comes from the top ten.

With respect to this clone: Its specific antigen is unknown. Per-base quality was not reported, and no clone a single base away is much larger than it.

The full study reports these points: The authors suggested that the approach could potentially be extended to other disease states and immunological phenotypes. A cluster of highly shared sequence variants was judged likely to be a technical artifact of the sequencing pipeline. When HLA alleles, especially DR and DQ, strongly co-occurred, TCR associations were difficult to assign to individual alleles. A later analysis associated about 17,000 TCR beta sequences with specific HLA alleles at a false discovery rate of 0.05. A later analysis found that most CMV-associated TCR beta chains appeared HLA-restricted, with HLA associations seemingly driven largely by CMV exposure. A later genetic analysis associated a missense DCLRE1C variant with V-gene and J-gene trimming of TCR beta chains, and an independent cohort replicated the association. According to a later analysis, parvovirus B19, influenza, CMV and Epstein-Barr virus appeared linked to several top co-occurrence clusters. A further reported finding was that TCR beta sequences accurately predicted the HLA-A and HLA-B alleles for most subjects in the first cohort. A later analysis found that HLA-associated TCR beta chains were more clonally expanded and had lower generation probabilities than equally common non-associated chains. Three of the identified cytomegalovirus-associated TCR beta chains were confirmed in vitro to be specific for cytomegalovirus antigens. The study listed 164 TCR beta chains as associated with cytomegalovirus. According to a later analysis, TCR association rates differed among HLA loci, with DRB1 alleles showing the most associated TCRs and HLA-C alleles showing the fewest. Over 15 rarely observed V segments, including chromosome 9 orphons, were excluded from the earlier analysis of approximately 500 of the donors because counts were too low. The 87-base-pair reads could not distinguish some IMGT-functional V segments, including TRBV6-2 and TRBV6-3, so those segments were excluded. Linkage disequilibrium might explain the correlated functional status among segregating V segments, but an unknown experimental factor could not be ruled out. Roughly uniform sequencing depth across donors was assumed in presence/absence analyses, although this assumption may not hold. Immune exposure information for the cohort was limited to CMV serostatus. Cytomegalovirus status was reported to be diagnosed by the classifier with high specificity and sensitivity in both the original and validation cohorts. Because some donors lacked HLA typing at each locus, the association tests relied only on the typed subset. This cohort had only TCR beta chains sequenced, and the lack of alpha or paired-chain data limited which features could be detected. In an earlier analysis of over 550 of the donors, most TCR beta V segments were observed in productive rearrangements about 90% or about 30% of the time, broadly matching IMGT annotations. While some public TCRs were present in many individuals, most TCR sequences turned up only very rarely across donors. In a later genetic analysis, fewer N-insertions in productive TCRs were reported among donors in an Asian-associated ancestry cluster than the approximately 710-donor mean.

The rearrangement joined TRBV5-1 to TRBJ2-5, and TRBD1 aligns with 9 junction nucleotides. The material sequenced was PBMCs. The sequence came from a woman aged 60-75 years in good health and CMV-seropositive. The DNA reads TGCGCCAGCAGCTGGATGGGACAGGGCGAAGAGACCCAGTACTTC. This encodes CASSWMGQGEETQYF.